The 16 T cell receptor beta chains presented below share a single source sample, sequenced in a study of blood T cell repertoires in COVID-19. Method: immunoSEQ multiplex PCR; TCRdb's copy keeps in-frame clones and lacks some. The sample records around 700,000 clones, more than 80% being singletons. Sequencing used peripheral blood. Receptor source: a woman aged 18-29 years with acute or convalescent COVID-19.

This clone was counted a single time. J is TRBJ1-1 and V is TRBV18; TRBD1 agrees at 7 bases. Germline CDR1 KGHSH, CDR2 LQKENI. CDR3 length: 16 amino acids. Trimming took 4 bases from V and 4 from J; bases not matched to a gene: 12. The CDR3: CASSLMDRRGSTEAFF. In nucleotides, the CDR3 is TGTGCCAGCTCACTTATGGACAGGAGGGGGTCCACTGAAGCTTTCTTT.

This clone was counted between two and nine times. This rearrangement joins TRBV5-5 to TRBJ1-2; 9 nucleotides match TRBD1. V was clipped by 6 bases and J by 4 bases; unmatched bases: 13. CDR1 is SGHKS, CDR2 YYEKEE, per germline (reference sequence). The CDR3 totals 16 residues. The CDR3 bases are TGTGCCAGCACCCCTTTCGTAGGGGGACAGGGCTATGGCTACACCTTC. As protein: CASTPFVGGQGYGYTF.

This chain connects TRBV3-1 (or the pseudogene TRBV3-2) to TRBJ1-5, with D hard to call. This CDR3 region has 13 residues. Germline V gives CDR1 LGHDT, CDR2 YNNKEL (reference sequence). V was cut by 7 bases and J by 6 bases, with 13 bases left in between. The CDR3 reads CASIVGGGQPQHF. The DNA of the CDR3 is TGTGCCAGCATCGTAGGCGGAGGTCAGCCCCAGCATTTT.

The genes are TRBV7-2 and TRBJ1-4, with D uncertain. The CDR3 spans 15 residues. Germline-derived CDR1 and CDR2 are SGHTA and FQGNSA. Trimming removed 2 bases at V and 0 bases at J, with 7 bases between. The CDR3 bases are TGTGCCAGCAGCTTACAGGATACAACTAATGAAAAACTGTTTTTT. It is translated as CASSLQDTTNEKLFF. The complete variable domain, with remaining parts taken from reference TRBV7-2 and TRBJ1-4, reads GAGVSQSPSNKVTEKGKDVELRCDPISGHTALYWYRQSLGQGLEFLIYFQGNSAPDKSGLPSDRFSAERTGGSVSTLTIQRTQQEDSAVYLCASSLQDTTNEKLFFGSGTQLSVL.

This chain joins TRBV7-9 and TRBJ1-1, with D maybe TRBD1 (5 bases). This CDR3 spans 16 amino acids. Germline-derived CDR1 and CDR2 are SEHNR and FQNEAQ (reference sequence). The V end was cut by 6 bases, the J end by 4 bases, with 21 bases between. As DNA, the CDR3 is TGTGCCAGCAGGCCGTTTACCGGGACTGTTGGCACTGAAGCTTTCTTT. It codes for CASRPFTGTVGTEAFF.

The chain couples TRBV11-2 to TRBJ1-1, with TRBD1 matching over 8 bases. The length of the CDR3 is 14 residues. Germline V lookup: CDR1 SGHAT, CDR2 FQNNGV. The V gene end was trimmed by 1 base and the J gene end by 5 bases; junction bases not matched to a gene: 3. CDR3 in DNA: TGTGCCAGCAGCTTAGTACAGGGGGTAACTGAAGCTTTCTTT. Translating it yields CASSLVQGVTEAFF.

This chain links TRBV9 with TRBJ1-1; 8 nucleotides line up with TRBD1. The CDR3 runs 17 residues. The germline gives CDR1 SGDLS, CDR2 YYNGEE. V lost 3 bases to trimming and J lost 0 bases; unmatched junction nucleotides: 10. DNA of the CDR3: TGTGCCAGCAGCGGAAGACAGGGGCCAGCTTTGAACACTGAAGCTTTCTTT. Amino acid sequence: CASSGRQGPALNTEAFF.

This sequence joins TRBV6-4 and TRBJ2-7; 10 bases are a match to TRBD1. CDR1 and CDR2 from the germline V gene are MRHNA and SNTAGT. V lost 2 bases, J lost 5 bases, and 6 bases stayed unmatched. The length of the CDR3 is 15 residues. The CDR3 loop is CASSDQRDRGHEQYF. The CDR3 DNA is TGTGCCAGCAGTGACCAACGGGACAGGGGCCACGAGCAGTACTTC.

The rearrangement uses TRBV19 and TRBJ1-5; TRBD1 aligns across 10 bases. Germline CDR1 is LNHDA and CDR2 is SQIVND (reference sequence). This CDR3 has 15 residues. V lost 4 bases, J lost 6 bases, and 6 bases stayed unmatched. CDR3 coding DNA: TGTGCCAGTAGTACCGACAGGGGGCTAATTCAGCCCCAGCATTTT. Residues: CASSTDRGLIQPQHF.

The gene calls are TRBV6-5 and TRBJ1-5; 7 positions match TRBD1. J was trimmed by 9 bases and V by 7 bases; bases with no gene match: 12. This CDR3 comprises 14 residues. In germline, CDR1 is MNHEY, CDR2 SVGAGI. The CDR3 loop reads CASTLDRAMSPQHF. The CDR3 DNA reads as TGTGCCAGCACCCTTGACAGGGCGATGTCGCCCCAGCATTTT.

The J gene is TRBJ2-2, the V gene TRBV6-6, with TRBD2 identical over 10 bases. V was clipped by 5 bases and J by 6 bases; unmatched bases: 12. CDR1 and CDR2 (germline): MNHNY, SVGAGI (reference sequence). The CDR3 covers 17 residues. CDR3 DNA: TGTGCCAGCAGTCCCTCCCTAGCGGGGGAGAGGTCCGGGGAGCTGTTTTTT. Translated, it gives CASSPSLAGERSGELFF.

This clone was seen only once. Here the CDR3 reads CATRGTGVGNSPLHF. The CDR3, as DNA: TGTGCCACCAGAGGGACAGGGGTGGGAAATTCACCCCTCCACTTT. This rearrangement joins TRBV24-1 to TRBJ1-6; 10 nucleotides agree with TRBD1. Looked up from germline, CDR1 is KGHDR and CDR2 is SFDVKD. V was pared by 7 bases and J by 7 bases, with 6 bases of the junction left unmatched. This CDR3 is 15 amino acids long.

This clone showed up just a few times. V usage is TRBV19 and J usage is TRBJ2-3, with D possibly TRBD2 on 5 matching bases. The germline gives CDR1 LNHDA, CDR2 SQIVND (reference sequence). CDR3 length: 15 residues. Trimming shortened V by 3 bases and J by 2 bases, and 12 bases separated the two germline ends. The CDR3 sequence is CASSMPGFHTDTQYF. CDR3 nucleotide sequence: TGTGCCAGTAGTATGCCGGGATTCCACACAGATACGCAGTATTTT.

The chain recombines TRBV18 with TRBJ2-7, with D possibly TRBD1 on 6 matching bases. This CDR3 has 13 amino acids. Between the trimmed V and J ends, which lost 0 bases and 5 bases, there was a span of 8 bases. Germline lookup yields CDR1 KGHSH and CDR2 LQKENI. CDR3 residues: CASSPPTGNEQYF. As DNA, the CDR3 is TGTGCCAGCTCACCACCTACAGGGAACGAGCAGTACTTC.

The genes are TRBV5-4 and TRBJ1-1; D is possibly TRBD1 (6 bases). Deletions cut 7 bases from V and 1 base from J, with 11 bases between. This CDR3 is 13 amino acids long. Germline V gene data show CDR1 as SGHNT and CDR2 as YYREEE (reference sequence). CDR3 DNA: TGTGCCAGCTTAGGACAGAAGAACACTGAAGCTTTCTTT. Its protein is CASLGQKNTEAFF. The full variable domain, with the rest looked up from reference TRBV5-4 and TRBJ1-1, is ETGVTQSPTHLIKTRGQQVTLRCSSQSGHNTVSWYQQALGQGPQFIFQYYREEENGRGNFPPRFSGLQFPNYSSELNVNALELDDSALYLCASLGQKNTEAFFGQGTRLTVV.

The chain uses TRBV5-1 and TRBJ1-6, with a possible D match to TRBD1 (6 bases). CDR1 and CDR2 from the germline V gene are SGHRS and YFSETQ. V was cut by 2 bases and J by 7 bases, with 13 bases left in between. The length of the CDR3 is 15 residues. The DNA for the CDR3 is TGCGCCAGCAGCTTTGGTGGCAGGGGCAATTCACCCCTCCACTTT. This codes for CASSFGGRGNSPLHF. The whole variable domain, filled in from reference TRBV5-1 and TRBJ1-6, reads KAGVTQTPRYLIKTRGQQVTLSCSPISGHRSVSWYQQTPGQGLQFLFEYFSETQRNKGNFPGRFSGRQFSNSRSEMNVSTLELGDSALYLCASSFGGRGNSPLHFGNGTRLTVT.